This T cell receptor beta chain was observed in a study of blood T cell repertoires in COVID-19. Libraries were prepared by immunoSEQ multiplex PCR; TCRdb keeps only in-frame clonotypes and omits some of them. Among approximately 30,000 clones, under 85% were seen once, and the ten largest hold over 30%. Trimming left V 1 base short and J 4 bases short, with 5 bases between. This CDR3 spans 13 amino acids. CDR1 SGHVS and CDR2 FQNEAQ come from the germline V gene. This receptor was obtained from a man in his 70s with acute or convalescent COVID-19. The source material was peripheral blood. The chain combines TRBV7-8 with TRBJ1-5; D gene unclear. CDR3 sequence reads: CASSLVENQPQHF. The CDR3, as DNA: TGTGCCAGCAGCTTAGTAGAAAATCAGCCCCAGCATTTT.